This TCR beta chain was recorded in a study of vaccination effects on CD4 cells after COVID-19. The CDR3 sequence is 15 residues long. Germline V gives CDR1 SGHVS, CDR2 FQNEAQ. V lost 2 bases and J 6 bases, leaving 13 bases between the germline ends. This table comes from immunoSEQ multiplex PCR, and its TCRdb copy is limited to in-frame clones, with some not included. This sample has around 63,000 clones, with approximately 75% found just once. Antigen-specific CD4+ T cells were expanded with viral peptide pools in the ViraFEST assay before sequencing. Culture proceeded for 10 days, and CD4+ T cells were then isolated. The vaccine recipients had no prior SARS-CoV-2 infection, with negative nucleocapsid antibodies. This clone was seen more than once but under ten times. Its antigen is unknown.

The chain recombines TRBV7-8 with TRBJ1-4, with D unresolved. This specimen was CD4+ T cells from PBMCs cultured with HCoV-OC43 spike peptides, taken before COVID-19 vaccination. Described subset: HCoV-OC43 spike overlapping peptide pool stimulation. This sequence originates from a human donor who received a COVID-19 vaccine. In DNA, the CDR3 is TGTGCCAGCAGCTTAAGTACGTCAAGTTATGAAAAACTGTTTTTT. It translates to CASSLSTSSYEKLFF.